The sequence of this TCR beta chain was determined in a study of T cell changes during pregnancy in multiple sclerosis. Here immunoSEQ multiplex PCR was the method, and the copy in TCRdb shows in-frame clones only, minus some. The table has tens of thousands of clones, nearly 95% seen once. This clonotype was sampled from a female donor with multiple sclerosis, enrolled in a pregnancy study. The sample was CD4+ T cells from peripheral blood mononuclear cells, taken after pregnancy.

Here the CDR3 DNA reads TGTGCCAGCAGCTTAAGCCCAGGGCTAGCGGGAAACACCGGGGAGCTGTTTTTT. Protein sequence: CASSLSPGLAGNTGELFF. The J gene is TRBJ2-2, the V gene TRBV7-9; 9 bases are a match to TRBD2. J gave up 2 bases and V 2 bases, and 9 bases lay outside the gene matches. The CDR3 is made up of 18 amino acids. Germline loops: CDR1 SEHNR, CDR2 FQNEAQ (reference sequence).